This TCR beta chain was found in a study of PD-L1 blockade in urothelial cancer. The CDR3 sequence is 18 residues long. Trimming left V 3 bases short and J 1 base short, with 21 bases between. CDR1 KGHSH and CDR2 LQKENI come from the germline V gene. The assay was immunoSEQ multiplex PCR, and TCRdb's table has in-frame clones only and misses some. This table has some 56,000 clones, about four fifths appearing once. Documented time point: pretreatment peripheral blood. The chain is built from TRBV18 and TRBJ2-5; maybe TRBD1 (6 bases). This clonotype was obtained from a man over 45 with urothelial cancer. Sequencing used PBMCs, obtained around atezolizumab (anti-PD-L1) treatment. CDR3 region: CASSPGILKQGFQETQYF. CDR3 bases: TGTGCCAGCTCACCGGGGATCCTGAAACAGGGATTCCAAGAGACCCAGTACTTC.